A single sample is the source of the 30 T cell receptor beta chains below, sequenced in a study of post-analysis software for immune sequencing data. Study-wide results and limits: Patients showed TRBV5-6, TRBV5-1 and TRBV20-1 among a few TRBV segments more frequent than in controls.

These receptors are not linked to any known antigen. cDNA libraries for TCR beta contained unique molecular identifiers. TCRdb re-called the PCR reads through MiXCR, storing one row per CDR3 protein. The sample includes some 450,000 distinct CDR3 sequences, 40% to 55% of them seen just once. The specimen sequenced was blood. The receptors were gathered from a girl aged 10 to 17 with multiple sclerosis.

As to this clonotype: A junction end diverges from the germline sequence, so it may reflect a read error. This sequence joins TRBV24-1 and TRBJ1-5; 11 nucleotides agree with TRBD1. CDR1 and CDR2 from the germline V gene are KGHDR and SFDVKD. The CDR3 totals 17 residues. In DNA form, the CDR3 reads TGTGCCACCAGTGCCGGATTGGGACAGGGGGACAATCAGCCTCAGCATTTT. Translated, it gives CATSAGLGQGDNQPQHF.

The CDR3 region is CASRLRDVYGYTF. The CDR3 nucleotides read TGTGCCAGCAGACTCCGGGACGTGTATGGCTACACCTTC. The rearrangement links TRBV7-2 to TRBJ1-2; D is perhaps TRBD1 (5 bases). Germline CDR1 SGHTA, CDR2 FQGNSA. Trimming removed 6 bases from V and 5 bases from J, with 13 bases in between. CDR3 length equals 13 residues.

Details on this clonotype: A much bigger clone sits one base away, suggesting this may be a read error. The gene calls are TRBV15 and TRBJ2-5; D call uncertain. Germline CDR1 reads LNHNV; CDR2 reads YYDKDF (reference sequence). This CDR3 comprises 14 residues. V was cut by 0 bases and J by 5 bases, with 10 bases left in between. As DNA, the CDR3 is TGTGCCACCAGCAGAGAACCCTTACATGAGACCCAGTACTTC. Protein product: CATSREPLHETQYF. Looking up the rest from reference TRBV15 and TRBJ2-5 gives the full variable domain: DAMVIQNPRYQVTQFGKPVTLSCSQTLNHNVMYWYQQKSSQAPKLLFHYYDKDFNNEADTPDNFQSRRPNTSFCFLDIRSPGLGDTAMYLCATSREPLHETQYFGPGTRLLVL.

The table lists this clonotype with a few counts. The gene calls are TRBV29-1 and TRBJ2-3; tentatively, D is TRBD1 (6 bases). Trimming took off 6 bases at V and 2 bases at J, with 15 bases between the two ends. The CDR3 loop spans 14 amino acids. CDR1 SQVTM and CDR2 ANQGSEA come from the germline V gene. The CDR3 region is CSVLTGLATDTQYF. Here the CDR3 DNA reads TGCAGCGTACTCACAGGGCTCGCCACAGATACGCAGTATTTT.

The chain couples TRBV7-2 to TRBJ2-3; 10 positions agree with TRBD2. The V gene end was trimmed by 10 bases and the J gene end by 2 bases; junction bases not matched to a gene: 12. In germline, CDR1 is SGHTA, CDR2 FQGNSA. The CDR3 runs to 16 residues. The CDR3 DNA sequence: TGTGCCATCAGTGACTTTAGCGGGGGGATCACAGATACGCAGTATTTT. Protein sequence: CAISDFSGGITDTQYF.

The V call is TRBV18, the J call TRBJ2-7; D is perhaps TRBD1 (6 bases). CDR3 length equals 14 residues. Germline CDR1 reads KGHSH; CDR2 reads LQKENI. Trimming left V 3 bases short and J 2 bases short, with 11 bases between. The CDR3 protein is CASSPDRQTYEQYF. CDR3 DNA sequence: TGTGCCAGCTCACCCGACAGGCAAACCTACGAGCAGTACTTC.

The gene calls are TRBV28 and TRBJ2-4, with a tentative D call TRBD2 (5 bases). The ends were cut back, 8 bases at V and 4 bases at J, with 15 bases in the middle. There are 14 residues in the CDR3. The germline gives CDR1 MDHEN, CDR2 SYDVKM. Written as DNA, the CDR3 is TGTGCCAGCTTACAGCGGACGGGTAAAAACATTCAGTACTTC. This translates into CASLQRTGKNIQYF.

This clonotype was found a few times. The chain is built from TRBV6-5 and TRBJ2-5; 9 nucleotides match TRBD1. V lost 9 bases and J lost 2; bases outside the gene matches: 10. From germline, CDR1 is MNHEY and CDR2 SVGAGI. The CDR3 spans 15 residues. The CDR3 loop reads CASGGGQGLQETQYF. The CDR3 DNA reads as TGTGCCAGTGGAGGGGGACAGGGTCTACAAGAGACCCAGTACTTC.

The genes are TRBV20-1 and TRBJ2-5, with 10 bases aligning to TRBD2. This CDR3 is built from 15 residues. CDR1 DFQATT and CDR2 SNEGSKA come from the germline V gene (reference sequence). With 1 base clipped from V and 2 bases from J, the junction kept 4 bases outside the gene matches. CDR3 coding DNA: TGCAGTGCTAGAGGGGAAGCGGGGGGGCAAGAGACCCAGTACTTC. Protein: CSARGEAGGQETQYF.

This clonotype was seen a few times. As DNA, the CDR3 is TGTGCCAGCAGCGTCTTTGCCCTCTCTGGGGCCAACGTCCTGACTTTC. This codes for CASSVFALSGANVLTF. The rearrangement uses TRBV9 and TRBJ2-6, with D uncertain. Germline V gene data show CDR1 as SGDLS and CDR2 as YYNGEE. This CDR3 is built from 16 residues. V lost 2 bases to trimming and J lost 0 bases, with 9 bases between them. The variable domain in full, with the rest retrieved from reference TRBV9 and TRBJ2-6, is DSGVTQTPKHLITATGQRVTLRCSPRSGDLSVYWYQQSLDQGLQFLIQYYNGEERAKGNILERFSAQQFPDLHSELNLSSLELGDSALYFCASSVFALSGANVLTFGAGSRLTVL.

The J gene is TRBJ2-7, the V gene TRBV7-8; TRBD2 aligns across 7 bases. The junction had 7 bases not matched to a gene; V was cut back by 5 bases and J by 9 bases. Germline CDR1 is SGHVS and CDR2 is FQNEAQ. The CDR3 totals 12 residues. In DNA form, the CDR3 reads TGTGCCAGCAGCGTCGCCACGGGAGGGCAGTACTTC. This gives the protein CASSVATGGQYF.

This clonotype turned up a few times. J is TRBJ2-3 and V is TRBV27, with 9 bases fitting TRBD1. CDR1 is MNHEY, CDR2 SMNVEV, per germline (reference sequence). The trim removed 2 bases at V and 5 bases at J, leaving 8 bases unmatched. The CDR3 spans 16 residues. The chain's CDR3 is CASSLLVGQGGDTQYF. Written as DNA, the CDR3 is TGTGCCAGCAGTTTACTCGTGGGACAGGGAGGAGATACGCAGTATTTT.

V and J are TRBV7-2 and TRBJ2-2; D is perhaps TRBD2 (6 bases). The CDR3 is 14 residues long. Trimming stripped 10 bases from V and 0 bases from J, with 12 bases between. Germline V gives CDR1 SGHTA, CDR2 FQGNSA. The CDR3 region is CATFGGANTGELFF. For the CDR3, the DNA is TGTGCCACCTTCGGAGGGGCGAACACCGGGGAGCTGTTTTTT.

The chain has TRBV5-1 and TRBJ2-3; 9 bases fit TRBD1. The CDR3 loop spans 15 amino acids. Germline loops: CDR1 SGHRS, CDR2 YFSETQ. Trimming cost V 2 bases and J 5 bases; bases outside gene matches: 6. CDR3: CASSFGTGQIDTQYF. CDR3 nucleotides: TGCGCCAGCAGCTTCGGGACAGGGCAAATAGATACGCAGTATTTT.

The rearrangement uses TRBV9 and TRBJ2-7; 7 positions agree with TRBD2. The CDR3 runs 14 residues. From germline, CDR1 is SGDLS and CDR2 YYNGEE. V gave up 2 bases and J gave up 2 bases; unmatched junction bases: 4. CDR3 sequence: CASSVLAGPYEQYF. The CDR3 bases are TGTGCCAGCAGCGTTTTAGCGGGTCCCTACGAGCAGTACTTC.

The sample holds a few counts of this clonotype. The chain carries TRBV29-1 and TRBJ1-4; TRBD1 agrees at 8 bases. The junction had 9 bases not matched to a gene; V was cut back by 6 bases and J by 6 bases. The CDR3 runs 14 residues. Per the germline V gene, CDR1 is SQVTM and CDR2 is ANQGSEA. In nucleotides, the CDR3 is TGCAGCGTCCACACAGGGGGAGTTGATGAAAAACTGTTTTTT. Residues: CSVHTGGVDEKLFF.

This chain connects TRBV7-9 to TRBJ2-4; D remains ambiguous. Germline CDR1 SEHNR, CDR2 FQNEAQ (reference sequence). This CDR3 has 18 amino acids. Trimming pared 0 bases from V and 3 bases from J, leaving 18 bases between. CDR3 residues: CASSLAHYGVEVKNIQYF. CDR3 nucleotides: TGTGCCAGCAGCTTAGCGCATTATGGAGTCGAGGTCAAAAACATTCAGTACTTC.

This rearrangement joins TRBV5-1 to TRBJ2-7; 13 bases map to TRBD2. This CDR3 is 20 amino acids long. The germline CDR1 and CDR2 sequences are SGHRS and YFSETQ. Trimming cost V 2 bases and J 2 bases; bases outside gene matches: 16. The CDR3 sequence: CASSFRSPAAGTSGTYEQYF. DNA for the CDR3: TGCGCCAGCAGCTTCCGCTCCCCAGCCGCCGGGACTAGCGGGACCTACGAGCAGTACTTC. The variable domain in full, completed from reference TRBV5-1 and TRBJ2-7, reads KAGVTQTPRYLIKTRGQQVTLSCSPISGHRSVSWYQQTPGQGLQFLFEYFSETQRNKGNFPGRFSGRQFSNSRSEMNVSTLELGDSALYLCASSFRSPAAGTSGTYEQYFGPGTRLTVT.

This clonotype was detected only once. The chain combines TRBV11-2 with TRBJ2-4; D uncertain. The J call may be faulty, since TRBJ2-7 better matches the DNA end. The germline V gene has CDR1 SGHAT and CDR2 FQNNGV. CDR3 length: 12 residues. As DNA, the CDR3 is TGTGCCAGCAGCTTAATTTGGAACGAGCAGTACTTC. Amino acid sequence: CASSLIWNEQYF.

CDR3 sequence reads: CASSSPGDQETQYF. In DNA, the CDR3 is TGTGCCAGCAGCTCACCGGGCGACCAAGAGACCCAGTACTTC. This chain uses TRBV7-2 with TRBJ2-5; D gene uncertain. This CDR3 comprises 14 residues. Germline V gives CDR1 SGHTA, CDR2 FQGNSA. Trimming removed 4 bases from V and 0 bases from J, with 9 bases in between.

The rearrangement links TRBV3-1 to TRBJ2-7; D remains ambiguous. The ends were cut back, 3 bases at V and 0 bases at J, with 9 bases in the middle. CDR3 length: 14 amino acids. Germline CDR1 LGHDT, CDR2 YNNKEL (reference sequence). CDR3 in DNA: TGTGCCAGCAGCCATTCCACGGCCTCCTACGAGCAGTACTTC. Its protein product is CASSHSTASYEQYF.

V gene TRBV5-1 combines with J gene TRBJ2-3; 7 bases map to TRBD2. Germline V CDR1 and CDR2: SGHRS, YFSETQ. V was clipped by 0 bases and J by 1 base; unmatched bases: 2. The CDR3 sequence is 15 residues long. CDR3 sequence: CASSLVAGGTDTQYF. The CDR3 nucleotides read TGCGCCAGCAGCTTGGTTGCGGGAGGCACAGATACGCAGTATTTT.

This clonotype appeared a single time. In nucleotides, the CDR3 is TGTGCCAGCAGTTTAACGCAGACACCCACAGATACGCAGTATTTT. Its translation is CASSLTQTPTDTQYF. V is TRBV28 and J is TRBJ2-3; D call uncertain. The CDR3 has 15 amino acids. V gave up 2 bases and J gave up 2 bases, with 11 bases separating them. Germline-derived CDR1 and CDR2 are MDHEN and SYDVKM.

This rearrangement joins TRBV19 to TRBJ2-7, with 9 positions matching TRBD1. Germline V gene data show CDR1 as LNHDA and CDR2 as SQIVND (reference sequence). The CDR3 consists of 15 residues. The V segment lost 6 bases and the J segment 5 bases; nucleotides outside the gene matches: 11. The CDR3 DNA follows: TGTGCCAGTAGCGCTACAGGGGGCGCAATCCACGAGCAGTACTTC. It translates to CASSATGGAIHEQYF.

About this clonotype itself: Relative to the germline gene, one junction end is altered; a read error may explain this. The chain employs TRBV5-6 and TRBJ2-7, with D uncertain. The end of the DNA aligns better with TRBJ2-5, so the J call may be wrong. Germline CDR1 and CDR2: SGHDT and YYEEEE. The CDR3 extends over 12 amino acids. The CDR3 protein is CTSSLGKETQYF. CDR3 bases: TGTACCAGCAGCTTAGGGAAGGAGACCCAGTACTTC.

This clonotype has a handful of counts. The chain joins TRBV18 to TRBJ1-4; D is unclear. This CDR3 comprises 12 residues. With 2 bases removed from V and 8 bases from J, the gap between germline ends came to 6 bases. In germline, CDR1 is KGHSH, CDR2 LQKENI. CDR3 protein: CASSPREEKLFF. CDR3 DNA sequence: TGTGCCAGCTCACCAAGAGAGGAAAAACTGTTTTTT.

This clonotype was found once. Likely a read error: the CDR3 ends without its conserved phenylalanine or tryptophan. The DNA is left out, because the CDR3 cannot be placed on it with certainty; the CDR3 is given as TCRdb lists it. The chain employs TRBV5-1 and TRBJ2-3; the table's D call, TRBD1, was not checked against the DNA. The CDR3 is made up of 9 amino acids, end residues included. Per the germline V gene, CDR1 is SGHRS and CDR2 is YFSETQ. The CDR3 region is CASSLLQDR.

The CDR3 region has the DNA TGTGCCAGCAGCCTTAGCGGGAGTAGGAATGAGCAGTTCTTC. Protein product: CASSLSGSRNEQFF. V usage is TRBV11-2 and J usage is TRBJ2-1; 9 bases line up with TRBD2. Germline V gives CDR1 SGHAT, CDR2 FQNNGV. J was trimmed by 7 bases and V by 5 bases; bases with no gene match: 6. The CDR3 runs to 14 residues.

The chain combines TRBV6-5 with TRBJ1-1; no clear D. Germline V gene data show CDR1 as MNHEY and CDR2 as SVGAGI. V was cut by 5 bases and J by 4 bases, with 14 bases left in between. This CDR3 has 14 residues. The CDR3 protein is CASSPGTWSTEAFF. The CDR3 DNA follows: TGTGCCAGCAGTCCAGGAACTTGGAGCACTGAAGCTTTCTTT.

The rearrangement joins TRBV7-9 to TRBJ2-1; weak D call: TRBD2 (6 bases). Trimming left V 7 bases short and J 0 bases short, with 19 bases between. CDR1 SEHNR and CDR2 FQNEAQ come from the germline V gene (reference sequence). The CDR3 covers 17 residues. CDR3 residues: CASTLRGGVGSYNEQFF. The CDR3 nucleotides are TGTGCCAGCACCTTGAGAGGCGGGGTTGGCTCCTACAATGAGCAGTTCTTC. Full variable domain (rest looked up from reference TRBV7-9 and TRBJ2-1): DTGVSQNPRHKITKRGQNVTFRCDPISEHNRLYWYRQTLGQGPEFLTYFQNEAQLEKSRLLSDRFSAERPKGSFSTLEIQRTEQGDSAMYLCASTLRGGVGSYNEQFFGPGTRLTVL.